These 8 T cell receptor beta chains originate from one sample sequenced in a study of T cells in Graves' hyperthyroidism and ophthalmopathy. TCR beta CDR3 region amplification was performed from RNA transcripts. A set of HTBI primers served as the primers for a first-round RT-PCR of the TCR CDR3. MiXCR, run by TCRdb on the multiplex PCR reads, gives a single entry per CDR3 protein. The sample holds about 300,000 distinct CDR3 sequences, roughly 19% seen once. The sequenced material came from blood. These receptors all stem from a man in his fifties with Graves' ophthalmopathy.

In DNA, the CDR3 is TGTGCCAGCAGTGGAGGGACACCCTCCAGCGGTAATGAGCAGTTCTTC. Residues: CASSGGTPSSGNEQFF. V is TRBV25-1 and J is TRBJ2-1, with a weak D call TRBD1 (6 bases). CDR1 MGHDK and CDR2 SYGVNS come from the germline V gene. This CDR3 has 16 residues. Trimming took 4 bases from V and 7 from J, leaving 20 bases between them.

The sample holds many counts of this clonotype. The chain recombines TRBV20-1 with TRBJ2-5, with D possibly matching TRBD1 (6 bases). The V and J ends lost 6 bases and 5 bases respectively, with 19 bases between them. Germline CDR1 reads DFQATT; CDR2 reads SNEGSKA (reference sequence). The CDR3 has 14 amino acids. This CDR3 is CSAQGLQFAETQYF. In DNA form, the CDR3 reads TGCAGTGCCCAGGGGCTCCAGTTTGCGGAGACCCAGTACTTC.

This clonotype was recorded a few times. This chain's CDR3 is CASSITRAQGRRTGELFF. CDR3 sequence (DNA): TGTGCCAGTAGTATAACCCGTGCACAGGGGAGGAGAACCGGGGAGCTGTTTTTT. The chain couples TRBV19 to TRBJ2-2; tentatively, D is TRBD1 (7 bases). This CDR3 region has 18 residues. The germline gives CDR1 LNHDA, CDR2 SQIVND (reference sequence). Between the trimmed V and J ends, which lost 2 bases and 5 bases, there was a span of 21 bases.

In this sample, this clonotype turned up a few times. The rearrangement joins TRBV7-9 to TRBJ1-2; TRBD1 is a possible D gene (5 bases). V lost 1 base and J lost 6, with 9 bases in between. Germline lookup yields CDR1 SEHNR and CDR2 FQNEAQ (reference sequence). The length of the CDR3 is 13 residues. The CDR3: CASSLEAGNGYTF. CDR3 bases: TGTGCCAGCAGCTTAGAGGCAGGGAATGGCTACACCTTC.

The chain uses TRBV30 and TRBJ1-3; 8 bases are a match to TRBD1. The CDR3 consists of 15 residues. Trimming removed 2 bases from V and 4 bases from J; junction bases left unmatched: 7. Germline assignment: CDR1 GTSNPN and CDR2 SVGIG (reference sequence). CDR3 loop: CAWSTRTGRGNTIYF. The CDR3 nucleotides are TGTGCCTGGAGTACTCGGACAGGGAGGGGAAACACCATATATTTT.

This clonotype was counted at least ten times. The chain combines TRBV20-1 with TRBJ1-5, with a tentative D call TRBD1 (6 bases). The CDR3 runs to 14 residues. Looked up from germline, CDR1 is DFQATT and CDR2 is SNEGSKA (reference sequence). Trimming took 1 base from V and 4 from J, leaving 11 bases between them. The CDR3, as DNA: TGCAGTGCTAGAGTACCGACAGGAAATCAGCCCCAGCATTTT. Encoded protein: CSARVPTGNQPQHF.

The V and J genes are TRBV6-1 and TRBJ2-5; D unresolved. The germline V and J ends were trimmed by 6 bases and 1 base, with 9 bases remaining between them. Germline lookup yields CDR1 MNHNS and CDR2 SASEGT. The length of the CDR3 is 13 residues. As DNA, the CDR3 is TGTGCCAGCAGAAAGCGTAGCCAAGAGACCCAGTACTTC. Its translation: CASRKRSQETQYF.

J is TRBJ2-3 and V is TRBV24-1, with a possible D match to TRBD2 (6 bases). The CDR3 extends over 16 amino acids. The V gene's germline CDR1 is KGHDR and CDR2 SFDVKD. Deletions cut 0 bases from V and 4 bases from J, with 13 bases between. The DNA of the CDR3 is TGTGCCACCAGTGATTTGTCGGGAGTAAACCCAGATACGCAGTATTTT. Its translation is CATSDLSGVNPDTQYF.